This T cell receptor beta chain was found in a study of cytomegalovirus exposure and HLA in healthy donors (dated by TCRdb to 2016 to 2017). General notes on the study: In an earlier analysis of around 540 of the donors, approximately 260 Gb of sequence data and about 110 million unique TCR beta sequences from about 190 million T cells were reported. An early release that covered about 600 HLA-typed donors contained around 300 gigabases of sequencing data and tens of millions of unique TCR sequences. Of the roughly 400 genotyped donors, about 84% fell in the genetic ancestry cluster associated with self-reported Caucasian donors. The aim of the study was to test whether cataloging public T cell receptors could identify signatures of past pathogen exposure. The T cell repertoires of 700 or so subjects were profiled by immunosequencing and related to cytomegalovirus serostatus. Besides the first cohort of 550 to 750 subjects, a separate validation cohort made up of about 120 different subjects was used. High-throughput TCR immunosequencing, statistical association of individual TCRs with disease status, and machine learning were combined to predict cytomegalovirus infection status. To study patterns of TCR occurrence, a later analysis re-analyzed previously published TCR beta repertoires from 650 to 750 donors and added high-resolution HLA genotyping. The later analysis used no new phenotypic data to find candidate immune exposures, relying instead on TCR beta sequences and their occurrence across donors. In an earlier analysis of roughly 540 of the donors, high-throughput TCR beta sequencing was used to judge whether each TCR beta V gene segment behaved as functional or pseudogenic. Donor age, sex, ethnicity and CMV serostatus were compiled together with the repertoire data. A later genetic analysis used genome-wide SNP genotypes for about 60% of the roughly 670 donors, treating that subset as a discovery cohort. All discovery cohort repertoires had been generated using a single sequencing platform. Class I and class II HLA loci were covered by the typing at four-digit resolution. Typing coverage differed by locus: A, B, C, DRB1 and DQB1 were typed in roughly 629-630 donors, DQA1 in about 550, DPA1 in 600 to 610, and DPB1 in roughly 450. Because of strong linkage in the cohort, roughly five DR-DQ haplotypes were treated as single units for association and clustering. Among approximately 370 genotyped donors of the cohort, an average of roughly 230,000 unique TCR beta nucleotide sequences was sequenced per donor, of which about 18% were non-productive. The paper as a whole reports these results and caveats: A group of highly shared sequence variants was considered likely to be a technical artifact of the sequencing pipeline. HLA typing was unavailable for some donors at each locus, so association tests used only the typed subset. According to a later analysis, parvovirus B19, influenza, CMV and Epstein-Barr virus appeared linked to several top co-occurrence clusters. The presence/absence analyses assumed that sequencing depth was roughly uniform across donors, and that assumption may not be true. In a later analysis, the rate of TCR association differed among HLA loci, with DRB1 alleles having the most associated TCRs and HLA-C alleles having the fewest. Specific HLA alleles were associated with 15,000 to 20,000 TCR beta sequences at a false discovery rate of 0.05 in a later analysis. In an earlier analysis of 450 to 750 of the donors, most TCR beta V segments appeared in productive rearrangements about 87% or about 30% of the time, broadly matching IMGT annotations. In a later analysis, HLA-associated TCR beta chains showed more clonal expansion and lower generation probabilities than non-associated chains that were equally common. Some IMGT-functional V segments, including TRBV6-2 and TRBV6-3, could not be told apart with the 87-base-pair reads, so those segments were excluded. CMV serostatus was the only immune exposure information available for the cohort. The study listed 150 to 200 TCR beta chains as associated with cytomegalovirus. This cohort had only TCR beta chains sequenced, and the lack of alpha or paired-chain data limited which features could be detected. A later genetic analysis associated a missense DCLRE1C variant with V-gene and J-gene trimming of TCR beta chains, and an independent cohort replicated the association. In a later genetic analysis, fewer N-insertions in productive TCRs were reported among donors in an Asian-associated ancestry cluster than the 666-donor mean. In vitro tests confirmed that a few of the cytomegalovirus-associated TCR beta chains recognize cytomegalovirus antigens. While some public TCRs were present in many individuals, most TCR sequences turned up only very rarely across donors. When HLA alleles, especially DR and DQ, strongly co-occurred, TCR associations were difficult to assign to individual alleles. According to a later analysis, most CMV-associated TCR beta chains appeared to be HLA-restricted, and the HLA associations seemed to be driven largely by CMV exposure. Linkage disequilibrium might explain the correlated functional status among segregating V segments, but an unknown experimental factor could not be excluded. In both the original and validation cohorts, the classifier was reported to diagnose cytomegalovirus status with high specificity and sensitivity. Because counts were too low, seventeen rarely observed V segments, including chromosome 9 orphons, were excluded from the earlier analysis of under 650 of the donors. The authors suggested that the approach could potentially be extended to other disease states and immunological phenotypes. A further reported finding was that TCR beta sequences accurately predicted the HLA-A and HLA-B alleles for most subjects in the first cohort.

Details on this clone: Its antigen specificity is not known. No base quality values were provided; no much bigger clone lies one nucleotide off.

Library creation used the immunoSEQ multiplex PCR assay. For the multiplex PCR, a mixture combining 60 forward primers for TCR Vbeta segments and 13 reverse primers for TCR Jbeta segments was used. Amplification of the CDR3 region of rearranged TCR beta genes was performed with a multiplex PCR assay on genomic DNA. On the Illumina HiSeq System, the amplified TCR beta libraries were sequenced as 87-base-pair reads. The original pipeline was this. In a later analysis, some 80 million unique TCR beta chains were counted across the roughly 610 repertoires, and around 11 million of these chains were shared by at least two donors. Raw reads were error-corrected and collapsed into unique sequences by a nearest-neighbor algorithm in which closely related sequences were merged to remove PCR and sequencing errors. Alignment of CDR3 sequences to IMGT reference sequences was used to assign V, D and J gene segments. For a sequence to be retained, a match of at least six nucleotides to both a V gene segment and a J gene segment was required. A rearrangement was called productive if the CDR3 had no stop codons and remained in frame with V and J, and every other rearrangement was called non-productive. CDR3 was defined according to IMGT convention as the region running from the second conserved V-encoded cysteine to the conserved J-encoded phenylalanine. The earlier analysis of some 580 of the donors excluded any sequence lacking an unambiguous match to a single V gene segment. An earlier analysis of fewer than 750 of the donors classified V segments as functional when productive rearrangements were above 56.7% and as segregating when the standard deviation between donors was above 5%. To diagnose cytomegalovirus status from the catalog of TCR beta chain sequences, a statistical classification framework was built. In a later analysis, TCR nucleotide sequences were compared against IMGT/GENE-DB human TR gene sequences so that V and J genes could be assigned. In a later analysis, CDR3 sequences and most-parsimonious VDJ recombination scenarios were assigned using the TCRdist pipeline. In a later analysis, each TCR beta chain was defined by its CDR3 amino acid sequence together with its V-gene family, and reads lacking a unique V-gene family were excluded. To address suspected cross-contamination and a sequencing artifact, a later analysis removed 550 to 750 highly shared, low-generation-probability nucleotide sequences. In a later analysis, a clonal expansion index for each public chain was calculated from normalized within-repertoire ranks of inferred template counts. A later analysis computed generation probabilities with a VDJ recombination model fitted to out-of-frame rearrangements, and checked the results against IGoR. A later analysis scored TCR-TCR, TCR-HLA and TCR-CMV co-occurrence with hypergeometric tests, applying a repertoire-size bias correction to TCR pairs. In a later analysis, false discovery rates were estimated by permuting HLA or CMV assignments 20 times. In a later analysis, co-occurring TCRs were grouped using DBSCAN, with TCRdist sequence similarity added in when clustering inside HLA-allele-positive subsets. Co-occurrence clustering excluded repertoires with fewer than 30,000 or more than 120,000 public chains, plus five with anomalous nucleotide sharing. This immuneACCESS table, as held by TCRdb, lists in-frame sequences with V and J called but not all clones. Of the missing ones, under half trace to an unresolved V gene in checked studies; the others have no known cause. D and trimming come from the DNA, and the V and J calls and clone size come from that table. The sample yields roughly 160,000 clones; approximately 80% were counted once. 3% to 4.5% of the sample is taken by the ten largest.

The cohort consisted of more than 650 healthy bone marrow donors. At the time of sampling, all cohort members were nominally healthy, though unrecorded immune exposures were likely present. The donor was CMV seropositive and belonged to the group of 250 to 300 seropositive cohort members. Every donor gave a peripheral blood sample, and the peripheral blood mononuclear cells from that sample were used for TCR beta sequencing. Genomic DNA was extracted from the blood cell samples with the Qiagen DNeasy Blood Extraction Kit. The CDR3, cysteine through phenylalanine, is 14 amino acids long. The only DNA kept is the CDR3, 42 bases in frame from the first base. After removal of 3 bases from V and 1 base from J, the junction retains 3 bases not matched to a gene. The germline V gene sets CDR1 to SNHLY and CDR2 to FYNNEI.

Rearrangement joined TRBV2 to TRBJ2-7, and 7 junctional nucleotides match TRBD1. The origin of this receptor is a man aged 30-40 years in good health and CMV-seropositive. The sample consisted of PBMCs. CDR3 protein: CASSDSRGSYEQYF. The DNA sequence is as follows: TGTGCCAGCAGTGATAGCAGGGGGTCCTACGAGCAGTACTTC. With the rest looked up from the reference TRBV2 and TRBJ2-7 genes rather than sequenced, the full variable domain is EPEVTQTPSHQVTQMGQEVILRCVPISNHLYFYWYRQILGQKVEFLVSFYNNEISEKSEIFDDQFSVERPDGSNFTLKIRSTKLEDSAMYFCASSDSRGSYEQYFGPGTRLTVT.